This note documents a single T cell receptor (beta chain) sequence. Its matching antigen is unknown. Germline V lookup: CDR1 SEHNR, CDR2 FQNEAQ (reference sequence). Trimming pared 5 bases from V and 3 bases from J, leaving 11 bases between. The CDR3 has 14 amino acids. The sample belongs to a study of identical twins. TCRdb re-called the 5' RACE reads with MiXCR, one entry per CDR3 protein. The sample lists just over 450,000 distinct CDR3 sequences; approximately 15% were seen once. Study findings and constraints: Models underestimated out-of-frame TCR alpha sharing in monozygotic twins. The study found weaker excess twin sharing in beta out-of-frame sequences.

These data were likewise used in another study, on yellow fever vaccine responses in identical twins.

The sample comprised CD4+ T cells sorted from blood. V is TRBV7-9 and J is TRBJ2-4; no clear D gene. The sequence derives from a young woman in good health. This CDR3 reads CASSQRELKNIQYF. As DNA, the CDR3 is TGTGCCAGCAGCCAAAGGGAACTCAAAAACATTCAGTACTTC.